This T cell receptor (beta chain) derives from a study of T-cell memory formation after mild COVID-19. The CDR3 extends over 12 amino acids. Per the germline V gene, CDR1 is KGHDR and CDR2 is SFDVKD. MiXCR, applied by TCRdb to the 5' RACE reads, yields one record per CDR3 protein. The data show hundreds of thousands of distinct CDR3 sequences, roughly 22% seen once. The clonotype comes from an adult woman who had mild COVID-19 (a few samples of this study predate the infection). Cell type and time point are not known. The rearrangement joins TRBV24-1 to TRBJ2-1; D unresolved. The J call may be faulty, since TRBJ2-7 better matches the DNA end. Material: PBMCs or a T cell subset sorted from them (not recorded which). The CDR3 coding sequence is TGTGCCACCAGTGATCCCCTAGATGAGCAGTACTTC. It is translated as CATSDPLDEQYF.